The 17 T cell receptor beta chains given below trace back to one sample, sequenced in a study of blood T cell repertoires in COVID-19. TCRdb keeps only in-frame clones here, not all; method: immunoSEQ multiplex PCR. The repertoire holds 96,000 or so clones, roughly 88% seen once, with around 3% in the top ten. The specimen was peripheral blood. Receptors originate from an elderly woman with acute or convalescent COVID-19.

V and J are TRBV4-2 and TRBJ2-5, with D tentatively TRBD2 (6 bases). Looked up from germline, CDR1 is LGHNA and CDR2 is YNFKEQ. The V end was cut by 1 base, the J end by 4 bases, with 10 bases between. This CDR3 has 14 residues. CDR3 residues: CASSQVGGGETQYF. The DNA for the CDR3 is TGTGCCAGCAGCCAAGTCGGGGGAGGAGAGACCCAGTACTTC.

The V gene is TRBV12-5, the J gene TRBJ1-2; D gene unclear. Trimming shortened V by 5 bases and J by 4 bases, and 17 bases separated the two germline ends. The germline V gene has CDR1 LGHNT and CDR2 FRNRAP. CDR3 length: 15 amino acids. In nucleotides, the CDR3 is TGTGCTAGTGGTCCCACCGGGAGGGTTTTCTATGGCTACACCTTC. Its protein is CASGPTGRVFYGYTF.

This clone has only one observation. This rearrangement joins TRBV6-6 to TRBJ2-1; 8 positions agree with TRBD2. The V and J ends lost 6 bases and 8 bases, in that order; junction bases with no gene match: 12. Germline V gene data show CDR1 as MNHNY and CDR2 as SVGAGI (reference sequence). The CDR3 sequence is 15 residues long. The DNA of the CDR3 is TGTGCCAGCAGCCTTCGAGCGGGAGATGGATATGAGCAGTTCTTC. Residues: CASSLRAGDGYEQFF.

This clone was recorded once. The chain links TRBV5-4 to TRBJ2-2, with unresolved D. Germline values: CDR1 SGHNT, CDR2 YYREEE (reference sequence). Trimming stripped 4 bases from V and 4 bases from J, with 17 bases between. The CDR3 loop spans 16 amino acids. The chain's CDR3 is CASSPLGTVITGELFF. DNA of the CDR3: TGTGCCAGCAGCCCGCTCGGTACAGTAATCACCGGGGAGCTGTTTTTT.

The CDR3, as DNA: TGTGCCAGCAGCCAAGGCAGGGGCGCTGAAGCTTTCTTT. This sequence encodes CASSQGRGAEAFF. The gene calls are TRBV3-1 (or the pseudogene TRBV3-2) and TRBJ1-1; TRBD1 might be the D (6 bases). V was trimmed by 1 base and J by 6 bases, leaving 9 bases between them. Germline V gene data show CDR1 as LGHDT and CDR2 as YNNKEL (reference sequence). The CDR3 loop spans 13 amino acids.

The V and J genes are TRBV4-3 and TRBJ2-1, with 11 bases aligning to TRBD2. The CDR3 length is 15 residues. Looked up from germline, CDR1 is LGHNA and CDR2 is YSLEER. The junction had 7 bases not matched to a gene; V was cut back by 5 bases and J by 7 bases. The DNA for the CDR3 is TGCGCCAGCAGCACCCTAGCGGGGGGTGGGAATGAGCAGTTCTTC. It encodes CASSTLAGGGNEQFF.

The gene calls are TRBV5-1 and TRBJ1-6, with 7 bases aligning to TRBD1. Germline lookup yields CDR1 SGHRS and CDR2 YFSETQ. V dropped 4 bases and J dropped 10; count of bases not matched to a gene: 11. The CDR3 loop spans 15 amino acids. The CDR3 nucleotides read TGCGCCAGCAGCAGGGACAGCGGGGGCGGGTCACCCCTCCACTTT. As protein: CASSRDSGGGSPLHF. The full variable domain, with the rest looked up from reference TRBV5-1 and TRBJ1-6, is KAGVTQTPRYLIKTRGQQVTLSCSPISGHRSVSWYQQTPGQGLQFLFEYFSETQRNKGNFPGRFSGRQFSNSRSEMNVSTLELGDSALYLCASSRDSGGGSPLHFGNGTRLTVT.

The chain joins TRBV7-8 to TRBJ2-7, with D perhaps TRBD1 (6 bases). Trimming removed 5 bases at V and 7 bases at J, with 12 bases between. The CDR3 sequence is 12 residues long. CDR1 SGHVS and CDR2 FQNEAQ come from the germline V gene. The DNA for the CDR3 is TGTGCCAGCAGCCAATGGGACAAAGAGCAGTACTTC. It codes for CASSQWDKEQYF.

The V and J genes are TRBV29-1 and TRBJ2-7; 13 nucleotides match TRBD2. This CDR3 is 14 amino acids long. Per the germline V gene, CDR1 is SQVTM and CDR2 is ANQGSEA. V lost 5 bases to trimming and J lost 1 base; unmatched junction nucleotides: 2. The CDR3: CSVLTSGRSYEQYF. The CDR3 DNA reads TGCAGCGTTTTGACTAGCGGGAGGTCCTACGAGCAGTACTTC.

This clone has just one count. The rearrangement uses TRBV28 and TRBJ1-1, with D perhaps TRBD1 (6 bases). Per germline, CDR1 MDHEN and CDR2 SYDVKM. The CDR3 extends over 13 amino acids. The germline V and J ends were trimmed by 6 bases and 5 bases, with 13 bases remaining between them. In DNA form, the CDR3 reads TGTGCCAGCAGACCTACAGGGCGTACTGAAGCTTTCTTT. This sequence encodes CASRPTGRTEAFF.

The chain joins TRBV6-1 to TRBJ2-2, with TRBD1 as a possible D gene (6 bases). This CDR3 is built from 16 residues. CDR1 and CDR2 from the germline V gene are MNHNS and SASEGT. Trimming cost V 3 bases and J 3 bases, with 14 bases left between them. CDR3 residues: CASSERAGGYTGELFF. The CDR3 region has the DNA TGTGCCAGCAGTGAGAGGGCTGGGGGCTACACCGGGGAGCTGTTTTTT.

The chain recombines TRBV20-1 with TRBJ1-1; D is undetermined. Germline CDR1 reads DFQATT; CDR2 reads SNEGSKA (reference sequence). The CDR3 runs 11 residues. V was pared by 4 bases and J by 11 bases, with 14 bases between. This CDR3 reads CSATLLEFAFF. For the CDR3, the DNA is TGCAGTGCTACCCTACTCGAGTTCGCTTTCTTT.

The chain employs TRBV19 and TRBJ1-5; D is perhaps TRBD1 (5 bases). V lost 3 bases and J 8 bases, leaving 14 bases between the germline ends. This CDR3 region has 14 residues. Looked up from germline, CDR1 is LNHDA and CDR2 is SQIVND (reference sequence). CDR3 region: CASSMMGGREPQHF. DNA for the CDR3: TGTGCCAGTAGTATGATGGGGGGGAGGGAGCCCCAGCATTTT.

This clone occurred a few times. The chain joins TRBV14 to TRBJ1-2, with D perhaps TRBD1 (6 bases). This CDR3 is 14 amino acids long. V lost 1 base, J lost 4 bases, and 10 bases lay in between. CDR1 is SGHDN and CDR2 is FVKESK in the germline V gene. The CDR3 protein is CASSQVNRAYGYTF. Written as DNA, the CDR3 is TGTGCCAGCAGCCAAGTAAACAGGGCCTATGGCTACACCTTC.

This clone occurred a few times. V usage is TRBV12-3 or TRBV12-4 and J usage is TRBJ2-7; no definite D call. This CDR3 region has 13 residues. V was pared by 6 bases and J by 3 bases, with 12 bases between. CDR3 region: CASRRSSIYEQYF. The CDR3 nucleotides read TGTGCCAGCAGGAGGAGTTCCATCTACGAGCAGTACTTC.

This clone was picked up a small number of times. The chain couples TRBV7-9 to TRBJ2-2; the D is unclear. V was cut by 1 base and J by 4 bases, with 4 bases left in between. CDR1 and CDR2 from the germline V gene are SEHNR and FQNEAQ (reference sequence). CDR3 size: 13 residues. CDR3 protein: CASSLVATGELFF. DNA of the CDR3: TGTGCCAGCAGCTTAGTGGCCACCGGGGAGCTGTTTTTT. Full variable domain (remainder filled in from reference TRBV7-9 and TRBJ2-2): DTGVSQNPRHKITKRGQNVTFRCDPISEHNRLYWYRQTLGQGPEFLTYFQNEAQLEKSRLLSDRFSAERPKGSFSTLEIQRTEQGDSAMYLCASSLVATGELFFGEGSRLTVL.

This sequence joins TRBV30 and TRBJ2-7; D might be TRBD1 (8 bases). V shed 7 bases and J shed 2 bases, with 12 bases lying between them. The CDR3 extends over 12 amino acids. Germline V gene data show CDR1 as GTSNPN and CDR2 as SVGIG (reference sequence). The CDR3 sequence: CASTGGAYEQYF. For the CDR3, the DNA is TGTGCCTCAACAGGGGGGGCCTACGAGCAGTACTTC.